This is a list of T cell receptor beta chains from one sample in a study of vaccination effects on CD4 cells after COVID-19. Sequenced by immunoSEQ multiplex PCR; TCRdb stores in-frame clones only, minus some. The sample lists over 15,000 clones; about 76% were seen once. These receptors' antigens are unknown. This specimen was CD4+ T cells from PBMCs cultured with SARS-CoV-2 spike peptides, taken after COVID-19 vaccination. These TCRs come from a human donor who had a prior SARS-CoV-2 infection. Each CDR3 is given with its conserved first and last residue. Each record gives: clone size, D gene, J gene, V gene, CDR3 protein, CDR3 DNA. D genes are given only for firm matches. Not every row has a clone size; where given, it reads once, few, many or a size class.

clone size: once; D gene: TRBD1; J gene: TRBJ1-2; V gene: TRBV10-3; CDR3 protein: CAISEVRDSYGYTF; CDR3 DNA: TGTGCCATCAGTGAGGTCCGGGACAGCTATGGCTACACCTTC
clone size: NA; D gene: TRBD1; J gene: TRBJ2-1; V gene: TRBV18; CDR3 protein: CASSPPRTGTGEQFF; CDR3 DNA: TGTGCCAGCTCACCACCGAGGACAGGGACGGGTGAGCAGTTCTTC
clone size: NA; D gene: NA; J gene: TRBJ2-3; V gene: TRBV9; CDR3 protein: CASSRGHSVTDTQYF; CDR3 DNA: TGTGCCAGCTCCAGGGGACACTCTGTCACAGATACGCAGTATTTT
clone size: NA; D gene: NA; J gene: TRBJ2-7; V gene: TRBV6-5; CDR3 protein: CASSKAVPYEQYF; CDR3 DNA: TGTGCCAGCAGCAAGGCGGTCCCCTACGAGCAGTACTTC
clone size: NA; D gene: NA; J gene: TRBJ1-6; V gene: TRBV18; CDR3 protein: CASSRAGLNSPLHF; CDR3 DNA: TGTGCCAGCTCACGCGCGGGGCTTAATTCACCCCTCCACTTT
clone size: NA; D gene: NA; J gene: TRBJ1-1; V gene: TRBV5-1; CDR3 protein: CASSLVFRGKNTEAFF; CDR3 DNA: TGCGCCAGCAGCTTGGTGTTTAGGGGAAAGAACACTGAAGCTTTCTTT
clone size: few; D gene: NA; J gene: TRBJ2-5; V gene: TRBV10-3; CDR3 protein: CAAGQGETQYF; CDR3 DNA: TGTGCAGCCGGGCAGGGAGAGACCCAGTACTTC
clone size: once; D gene: NA; J gene: TRBJ2-5; V gene: TRBV5-1; CDR3 protein: CASSLVPGQETQYF; CDR3 DNA: TGCGCCAGCAGCTTAGTTCCCGGGCAAGAGACCCAGTACTTC
clone size: NA; D gene: NA; J gene: TRBJ2-5; V gene: TRBV6-6; CDR3 protein: CASHANQETQYF; CDR3 DNA: TGTGCCAGCCACGCGAACCAAGAGACCCAGTACTTC
clone size: NA; D gene: NA; J gene: TRBJ1-2; V gene: TRBV6-5; CDR3 protein: CASSSDGRSYGYTF; CDR3 DNA: TGTGCCAGCAGTTCGGACGGGCGGAGCTATGGCTACACCTTC
clone size: NA; D gene: TRBD2; J gene: TRBJ2-1; V gene: TRBV6-5; CDR3 protein: CASTPVEGGGNEQFF; CDR3 DNA: TGTGCCAGCACCCCCGTGGAGGGCGGGGGCAATGAGCAGTTCTTC
clone size: NA; D gene: NA; J gene: TRBJ2-7; V gene: TRBV4-2; CDR3 protein: CASSPFLRGHEQYF; CDR3 DNA: TGTGCCAGCAGCCCGTTCCTGAGGGGTCACGAGCAGTACTTC
clone size: NA; D gene: NA; J gene: TRBJ2-5; V gene: TRBV12-3/TRBV12-4; CDR3 protein: CASSFSGIETQYF; CDR3 DNA: TGTGCCAGCAGTTTTTCCGGCATAGAGACCCAGTACTTC
clone size: NA; D gene: TRBD2; J gene: TRBJ2-1; V gene: TRBV29-1; CDR3 protein: CSAGLAGGQAQFF; CDR3 DNA: TGCAGCGCGGGACTAGCGGGGGGCCAGGCCCAGTTCTTC
clone size: NA; D gene: NA; J gene: TRBJ1-4; V gene: TRBV19; CDR3 protein: CASSITATNEKLFF; CDR3 DNA: TGTGCCAGTAGTATTACAGCAACTAATGAAAAACTGTTTTTT
clone size: NA; D gene: NA; J gene: TRBJ1-2; V gene: TRBV10-3; CDR3 protein: CAISEYGEDGYTF; CDR3 DNA: TGTGCCATCAGTGAATACGGGGAGGATGGCTACACCTTC
clone size: NA; D gene: NA; J gene: TRBJ2-7; V gene: TRBV7-3; CDR3 protein: CASSKRPGHEQYF; CDR3 DNA: TGTGCCAGCAGCAAAAGACCCGGCCACGAGCAGTACTTC
clone size: medium-sized; D gene: TRBD2; J gene: TRBJ2-5; V gene: TRBV3-1/TRBV3-2; CDR3 protein: CASSQDPGREGRETQYF; CDR3 DNA: TGTGCCAGCAGCCAAGATCCGGGACGGGAGGGCCGGGAGACCCAGTACTTC
clone size: NA; D gene: NA; J gene: TRBJ2-5; V gene: TRBV2; CDR3 protein: CASSSLAQETQYF; CDR3 DNA: TGTGCCAGCAGTTCACTAGCTCAAGAGACCCAGTACTTC
clone size: NA; D gene: NA; J gene: TRBJ2-1; V gene: TRBV2; CDR3 protein: CVSKVEGEQFF; CDR3 DNA: TGTGTCAGCAAGGTTGAAGGTGAGCAGTTCTTC
clone size: NA; D gene: NA; J gene: TRBJ2-1; V gene: TRBV19; CDR3 protein: CASSTSNYNEQFF; CDR3 DNA: TGTGCCAGTAGTACATCCAACTACAATGAGCAGTTCTTC
clone size: NA; D gene: NA; J gene: TRBJ2-5; V gene: TRBV2; CDR3 protein: CASSAFEVETQYF; CDR3 DNA: TGTGCCAGCAGTGCATTCGAAGTGGAGACCCAGTACTTC
clone size: NA; D gene: NA; J gene: TRBJ1-2; V gene: TRBV5-1; CDR3 protein: CASSLDPGGARGVGYTF; CDR3 DNA: TGCGCCAGCAGCTTGGACCCTGGAGGAGCCAGGGGCGTAGGCTACACCTTC
clone size: few; D gene: NA; J gene: TRBJ1-4; V gene: TRBV28; CDR3 protein: CAGKQGHNEKLFF; CDR3 DNA: TGTGCCGGAAAACAGGGACATAATGAAAAACTGTTTTTT
clone size: NA; D gene: NA; J gene: TRBJ1-1; V gene: TRBV4-1; CDR3 protein: CASSQDGVRGRGTEAFF; CDR3 DNA: TGCGCCAGCAGCCAAGATGGGGTCAGGGGCCGGGGTACTGAAGCTTTCTTT
clone size: NA; D gene: TRBD1; J gene: TRBJ2-2; V gene: TRBV9; CDR3 protein: CASSVHGQGSYTGELFF; CDR3 DNA: TGTGCCAGCAGCGTACATGGACAGGGGTCCTACACCGGGGAGCTGTTTTTT
clone size: NA; D gene: NA; J gene: TRBJ1-5; V gene: TRBV4-1; CDR3 protein: CASSQETANQPQHF; CDR3 DNA: TGCGCCAGCAGCCAAGAAACAGCGAATCAGCCCCAGCATTTT
clone size: NA; D gene: NA; J gene: TRBJ1-3; V gene: TRBV6-5; CDR3 protein: CASSAGISGNTIYF; CDR3 DNA: TGTGCCAGCAGCGCCGGGATCTCTGGAAACACCATATATTTT
clone size: NA; D gene: TRBD1; J gene: TRBJ2-1; V gene: TRBV2; CDR3 protein: CASSGDRVSGSEQFF; CDR3 DNA: TGTGCCAGCAGTGGGGACAGGGTTAGTGGTAGTGAGCAGTTCTTC
clone size: NA; D gene: NA; J gene: TRBJ2-5; V gene: TRBV18; CDR3 protein: CASSPTSSETQYF; CDR3 DNA: TGTGCCAGCTCACCTACTAGTTCCGAGACCCAGTACTTC
clone size: NA; D gene: NA; J gene: TRBJ2-5; V gene: TRBV7-3; CDR3 protein: CASSLNGETQYF; CDR3 DNA: TGTGCCAGCAGCTTAAATGGAGAGACCCAGTACTTC
clone size: NA; D gene: NA; J gene: TRBJ1-2; V gene: TRBV3-1/TRBV3-2; CDR3 protein: CASSPNLGIGYGYTF; CDR3 DNA: TGTGCCAGCAGCCCAAACCTGGGGATCGGCTATGGCTACACCTTC
clone size: NA; D gene: TRBD2; J gene: TRBJ2-3; V gene: TRBV18; CDR3 protein: CASSGLAGGPGDTQYF; CDR3 DNA: TGTGCCAGCTCAGGACTAGCGGGAGGGCCGGGAGATACGCAGTATTTT
clone size: few; D gene: TRBD2; J gene: TRBJ2-1; V gene: TRBV2; CDR3 protein: CASNKRGGDEQFF; CDR3 DNA: TGTGCCAGCAACAAACGGGGGGGCGATGAGCAGTTCTTC
clone size: NA; D gene: NA; J gene: TRBJ2-5; V gene: TRBV7-9; CDR3 protein: CASSFGIQGGQETQYF; CDR3 DNA: TGTGCCAGCAGCTTCGGAATTCAGGGTGGCCAAGAGACCCAGTACTTC
clone size: NA; D gene: TRBD2; J gene: TRBJ2-3; V gene: TRBV18; CDR3 protein: CASSPPDGAGVSDTQYF; CDR3 DNA: TGTGCCAGCTCACCCCCCGACGGGGCGGGAGTTTCAGATACGCAGTATTTT
clone size: NA; D gene: NA; J gene: TRBJ2-3; V gene: TRBV6-5; CDR3 protein: CASQAADTQYF; CDR3 DNA: TGTGCCAGCCAGGCAGCAGATACGCAGTATTTT
clone size: NA; D gene: TRBD2; J gene: TRBJ2-3; V gene: TRBV7-9; CDR3 protein: CASSLPSGSTQYF; CDR3 DNA: TGTGCCAGCAGCTTACCTAGCGGGAGTACGCAGTATTTT
clone size: NA; D gene: TRBD1; J gene: TRBJ1-1; V gene: TRBV5-4; CDR3 protein: CASSLELQGRAFF; CDR3 DNA: TGTGCCAGCAGCTTGGAGTTACAGGGGCGGGCTTTCTTT
clone size: few; D gene: NA; J gene: TRBJ2-7; V gene: TRBV7-6; CDR3 protein: CASSSHRAGGYEQYF; CDR3 DNA: TGTGCCAGCAGCTCGCATCGGGCAGGGGGGTACGAGCAGTACTTC
clone size: NA; D gene: TRBD1; J gene: TRBJ1-5; V gene: TRBV5-1; CDR3 protein: CASSLNAGGTQPQHF; CDR3 DNA: TGCGCCAGCAGCCTCAACGCAGGGGGGACGCAGCCCCAGCATTTT
clone size: NA; D gene: NA; J gene: TRBJ2-7; V gene: TRBV6-2/TRBV6-3; CDR3 protein: CASSRGQSPYEQYF; CDR3 DNA: TGTGCCAGCAGCCGTGGACAGAGCCCCTACGAGCAGTACTTC
clone size: NA; D gene: NA; J gene: TRBJ1-1; V gene: TRBV6-4; CDR3 protein: CASSPRPGREAFF; CDR3 DNA: TGTGCCAGCAGTCCCCGACCCGGCCGCGAAGCTTTCTTT
clone size: NA; D gene: NA; J gene: TRBJ1-1; V gene: TRBV4-1; CDR3 protein: CASSQVGGVAGIKAFF; CDR3 DNA: TGCGCCAGCAGCCAAGTAGGGGGTGTGGCGGGTATAAAAGCTTTCTTT
clone size: few; D gene: TRBD1; J gene: TRBJ1-4; V gene: TRBV7-2; CDR3 protein: CASSQNRGGEKLFF; CDR3 DNA: TGTGCCAGCAGCCAAAACAGGGGTGGTGAAAAACTGTTTTTT
clone size: NA; D gene: TRBD1; J gene: TRBJ1-3; V gene: TRBV30; CDR3 protein: CAWGRTGRGNTIYF; CDR3 DNA: TGTGCCTGGGGGCGGACAGGGAGAGGAAACACCATATATTTT
clone size: NA; D gene: NA; J gene: TRBJ2-3; V gene: TRBV5-4; CDR3 protein: CASSLITSTDTQYF; CDR3 DNA: TGTGCCAGCAGCTTAATTACTAGCACAGATACGCAGTATTTT
clone size: NA; D gene: NA; J gene: TRBJ2-2; V gene: TRBV20-1; CDR3 protein: CSASRYTGELFF; CDR3 DNA: TGCAGTGCTAGTCGGTACACCGGGGAGCTGTTTTTT
clone size: few; D gene: TRBD2; J gene: TRBJ2-5; V gene: TRBV10-2; CDR3 protein: CASSGMGGGAQETQYF; CDR3 DNA: TGCGCCAGCAGTGGGATGGGCGGGGGGGCCCAGGAGACCCAGTACTTC
clone size: NA; D gene: TRBD2; J gene: TRBJ2-3; V gene: TRBV5-8; CDR3 protein: CASSLEPGTRDTQYF; CDR3 DNA: TGTGCCAGCAGCTTGGAGCCCGGGACTAGGGATACGCAGTATTTT
clone size: few; D gene: TRBD2; J gene: TRBJ2-7; V gene: TRBV4-2; CDR3 protein: CASSQIAGDGTYEQYF; CDR3 DNA: TGTGCCAGCAGCCAAATAGCGGGAGATGGAACCTACGAGCAGTACTTC
clone size: NA; D gene: NA; J gene: TRBJ2-3; V gene: TRBV12-5; CDR3 protein: CASGLSIGVGDTQYF; CDR3 DNA: TGTGCTAGTGGTTTGTCTATAGGGGTGGGAGATACGCAGTATTTT
clone size: once; D gene: TRBD2; J gene: TRBJ2-1; V gene: TRBV24-1; CDR3 protein: CATKGPGTSAYNEQFF; CDR3 DNA: TGTGCCACCAAGGGCCCCGGGACTAGCGCTTACAATGAGCAGTTCTTC
clone size: few; D gene: NA; J gene: TRBJ2-7; V gene: TRBV6-5; CDR3 protein: CASRRDPYSYEQYF; CDR3 DNA: TGTGCCAGCAGGAGGGACCCGTACTCCTACGAGCAGTACTTC
clone size: NA; D gene: NA; J gene: TRBJ1-6; V gene: TRBV27; CDR3 protein: CASSLYGSYNSPLHF; CDR3 DNA: TGTGCCAGCAGTTTATATGGGTCCTATAATTCACCCCTCCACTTT
clone size: NA; D gene: NA; J gene: TRBJ1-5; V gene: TRBV30; CDR3 protein: CAWSERGNQPQHF; CDR3 DNA: TGTGCCTGGAGTGAACGGGGGAATCAGCCCCAGCATTTT
clone size: NA; D gene: NA; J gene: TRBJ1-1; V gene: TRBV5-1; CDR3 protein: CASSLHFGNTEAFF; CDR3 DNA: NA
clone size: NA; D gene: TRBD1; J gene: TRBJ1-1; V gene: TRBV11-3; CDR3 protein: CASTRQGGTEAFF; CDR3 DNA: TGTGCCAGCACAAGGCAGGGGGGTACTGAAGCTTTCTTT
clone size: NA; D gene: NA; J gene: TRBJ2-5; V gene: TRBV19; CDR3 protein: CASGSRARETQYF; CDR3 DNA: TGTGCCAGTGGGAGTAGGGCCAGGGAGACCCAGTACTTC
clone size: NA; D gene: TRBD2; J gene: TRBJ2-7; V gene: TRBV7-8; CDR3 protein: CASSLMASGVYEQYF; CDR3 DNA: TGTGCCAGCAGCTTAATGGCTAGCGGGGTGTACGAGCAGTACTTC